Following are 5 T cell receptor beta chains from one sample sequenced in a study of blood T cell repertoires in COVID-19. TCRdb's copy holds only in-frame clones and misses some; the assay was immunoSEQ multiplex PCR. The table shows 350,000 or so clones, with 92% occurring only once. The sample consisted of PBMCs or T cells enriched from blood (not recorded which). All receptors come from a woman in her 30s who had recovered from COVID-19.

The gene calls are TRBV5-1 and TRBJ2-7, with 7 bases fitting TRBD1. V gave up 3 bases and J gave up 6 bases; unmatched junction bases: 6. The V gene's germline CDR1 is SGHRS and CDR2 YFSETQ. The CDR3 loop spans 13 amino acids. CDR3 protein: CASSWTGNFEQYF. The CDR3 nucleotides read TGCGCCAGCAGCTGGACAGGAAACTTCGAGCAGTACTTC.

The rearrangement links TRBV7-6 to TRBJ2-5; TRBD1 aligns across 7 bases. This CDR3 is 21 amino acids long. The J segment lost 1 base and the V segment lost 5 bases, leaving 25 bases of the junction unmatched. Germline assignment: CDR1 SGHVS and CDR2 FNYEAQ. DNA for the CDR3: TGTGCCAGCAGCCGCCCCAAACCGTCCGGGACAGCTACCTCGCTCCAAGAGACCCAGTACTTC. Translation gives CASSRPKPSGTATSLQETQYF. Combining the CDR3 with reference TRBV7-6 and TRBJ2-5 gives the whole variable domain GAGVSQSPRYKVTKRGQDVALRCDPISGHVSLYWYRQALGQGPEFLTYFNYEAQQDKSGLPNDRFSAERPEGSISTLTIQRTEQRDSAMYRCASSRPKPSGTATSLQETQYFGPGTRLLVL.

V is TRBV7-2 and J is TRBJ2-1, with 7 bases lining up with TRBD1. Germline V CDR1 and CDR2: SGHTA, FQGNSA. This CDR3 has 15 residues. V trimming: 1 base; J trimming: 5 bases; junction bases outside the gene matches: 5. The CDR3 loop reads CASSLDRGQHNEQFF. CDR3 DNA sequence: TGTGCCAGCAGCTTAGACAGGGGACAACACAATGAGCAGTTCTTC.

This chain connects TRBV29-1 to TRBJ2-1, with unresolved D. CDR3 length equals 14 residues. The germline CDR1 and CDR2 sequences are SQVTM and ANQGSEA. The ends were cut back, 7 bases at V and 1 base at J, with 14 bases in the middle. This CDR3 is CSAKLVASYNEQFF. For the CDR3, the DNA is TGCAGCGCAAAGTTGGTAGCTTCCTACAATGAGCAGTTCTTC.

This chain links TRBV15 with TRBJ2-2; 15 bases are shared with TRBD2. J was trimmed by 4 bases and V by 3 bases; bases with no gene match: 6. Per germline, CDR1 LNHNV and CDR2 YYDKDF (reference sequence). The CDR3 consists of 18 residues. The DNA of the CDR3 is TGTGCCACCAGCAGCGGACTAGCGGGAGGGCCTGGCACCGGGGAGCTGTTTTTT. Its translation is CATSSGLAGGPGTGELFF.